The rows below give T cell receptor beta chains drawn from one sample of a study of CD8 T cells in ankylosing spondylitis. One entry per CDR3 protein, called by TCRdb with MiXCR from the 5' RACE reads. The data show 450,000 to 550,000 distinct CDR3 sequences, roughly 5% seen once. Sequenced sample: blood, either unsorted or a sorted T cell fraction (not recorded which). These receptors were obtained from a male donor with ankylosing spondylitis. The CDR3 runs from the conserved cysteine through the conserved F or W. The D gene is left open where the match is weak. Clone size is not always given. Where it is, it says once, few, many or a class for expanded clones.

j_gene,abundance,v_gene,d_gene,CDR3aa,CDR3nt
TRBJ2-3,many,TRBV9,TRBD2,CASSVLAGTTDTQYF,TGTGCCAGCAGCGTTCTAGCGGGGACCACAGATACGCAGTATTTT
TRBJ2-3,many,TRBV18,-,CASSPSDTQYF,TGTGCCAGCTCACCGTCGGATACGCAGTATTTT
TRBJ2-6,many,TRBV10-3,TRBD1,CAITAGTGGNGANVLTF,TGTGCCATCACCGCCGGGACAGGGGGCAACGGGGCCAACGTCCTGACTTTC
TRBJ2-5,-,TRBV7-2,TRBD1,CASSRDRRGTQSF,TGTGCCAGCAGCCGGGACAGACGAGGGACCCAGTCCTTC
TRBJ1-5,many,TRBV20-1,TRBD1,CSAFEQGAGSNQPQHF,TGCAGTGCTTTCGAACAGGGGGCCGGGAGCAATCAGCCCCAGCATTTT
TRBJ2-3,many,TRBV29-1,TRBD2,CSVAGTSETSSTDTQYF,TGCAGCGTTGCCGGGACTAGCGAAACCTCTAGCACAGATACGCAGTATTTT
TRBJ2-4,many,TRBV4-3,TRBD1,CASSQDRPGQGLLNIQYF,TGCGCCAGCAGCCAAGATAGGCCGGGACAGGGACTTTTAAACATTCAGTACTTC
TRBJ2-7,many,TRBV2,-,CASSNQVSSYEQYF,TGTGCCAGCTCGAATCAGGTTAGCTCCTACGAGCAGTACTTC
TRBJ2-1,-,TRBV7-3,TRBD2,CASSLGGGDHEQFF,TGTGCCAGCAGCTTAGGGGGAGGGGACCATGAGCAGTTCTTC
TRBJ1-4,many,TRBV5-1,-,CASSLTGSGYEKLFF,TGCGCCAGCAGCTTAACGGGGTCAGGTTATGAAAAACTGTTTTTT
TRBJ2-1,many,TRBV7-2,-,CASSFLAGEQFF,TGTGCCAGCAGCTTTCTAGCCGGTGAGCAGTTCTTC
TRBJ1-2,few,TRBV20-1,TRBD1,CCASRDRGFVANYGYTF,TGCTGTGCTAGCCGGGACAGGGGATTTGTAGCTAACTATGGCTACACCTTC
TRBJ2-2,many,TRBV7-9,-,CASAVPGLNTGELFF,TGTGCCAGCGCCGTCCCGGGCCTCAACACCGGGGAGCTGTTTTTT
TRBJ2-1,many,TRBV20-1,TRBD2,CSARGPSGGRTYNEQFF,TGCAGTGCTAGAGGCCCTAGCGGGGGGCGAACCTACAATGAGCAGTTCTTC
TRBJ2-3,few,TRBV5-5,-,CASSLVWTSTDTQYF,TGTGCCAGCAGCTTAGTGTGGACTAGCACAGATACGCAGTATTTT
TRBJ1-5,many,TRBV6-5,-,CASSYRGSGQPQHF,TGTGCCAGCAGTTACAGGGGTTCGGGTCAGCCCCAGCATTTT
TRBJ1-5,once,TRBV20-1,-,CCAREGAGIGNQPQHF,TGCTGTGCTAGAGAAGGGGCTGGGATCGGCAATCAGCCCCAGCATTTT
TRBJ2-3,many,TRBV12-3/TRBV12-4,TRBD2,CASSFYLAGGGTDTQYF,TGTGCCAGCAGTTTTTACTTAGCGGGAGGGGGCACAGATACGCAGTATTTT
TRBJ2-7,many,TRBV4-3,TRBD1,CASSQAPEDRVGEQYF,TGCGCCAGCAGCCAAGCCCCCGAGGACAGGGTCGGCGAGCAGTACTTC
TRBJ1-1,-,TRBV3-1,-,CASSPGPRVDTEAFF,TGTGCCAGCAGCCCCGGGCCCAGGGTGGACACTGAAGCTTTCTTT
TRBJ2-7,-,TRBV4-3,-,CASNSLGGAGIYEQYF,TGCGCCAGCAATAGCCTGGGGGGCGCGGGAATCTACGAGCAGTACTTC
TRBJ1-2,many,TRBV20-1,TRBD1,CSAAGQVNYGYTF,TGCAGTGCCGCGGGACAGGTCAACTATGGCTACACCTTC
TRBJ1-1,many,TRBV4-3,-,CASSHAQGERLWSEAFF,TGCGCCAGCAGCCATGCCCAAGGTGAAAGGCTTTGGTCTGAAGCTTTCTTT
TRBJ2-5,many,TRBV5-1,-,CASPRETQYF,TGCGCCAGCCCTAGGGAGACCCAGTACTTC
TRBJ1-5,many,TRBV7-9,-,CASSWGPQPQHF,TGTGCCAGCAGCTGGGGCCCACAGCCCCAGCATTTT
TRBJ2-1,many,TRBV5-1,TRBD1,CASSPTGQGAYNEQFF,TGCGCCAGCAGCCCGACGGGACAGGGGGCCTACAATGAGCAGTTCTTC
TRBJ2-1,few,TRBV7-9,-,CASSLDTGWRANEQFF,TGTGCCAGCAGCTTAGATACAGGGTGGCGTGCCAATGAGCAGTTCTTC
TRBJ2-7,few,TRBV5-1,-,CASSPGRPTPYEQYF,TGCGCCAGCAGCCCCGGACGTCCTACGCCCTACGAGCAGTACTTC
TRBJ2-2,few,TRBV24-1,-,CATRGRLNTGELFF,TGTGCCACCAGGGGACGGCTGAACACCGGGGAGCTGTTTTTT
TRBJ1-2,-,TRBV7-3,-,CASSSDPSDGYTF,TGTGCCAGCAGCTCCGATCCATCCGATGGCTACACCTTC
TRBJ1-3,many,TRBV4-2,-,CASSRSPGSLGNTIYF,TGTGCCAGCAGCCGAAGCCCAGGGAGTCTTGGAAACACCATATATTTT
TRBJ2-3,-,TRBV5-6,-,CASSLEQGRGGQYF,TGTGCCAGCAGCTTGGAACAGGGGAGGGGGGGACAGTATTTT
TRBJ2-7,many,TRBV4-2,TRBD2,CASSQGLASSYEQYF,TGTGCCAGCAGCCAAGGACTAGCGAGCTCCTACGAGCAGTACTTC
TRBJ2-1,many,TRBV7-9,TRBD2,CASSLWLAGTYNEQFF,TGTGCCAGCAGCTTATGGTTAGCGGGGACCTACAATGAGCAGTTCTTC
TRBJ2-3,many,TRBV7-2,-,CASSLTGPPGDTQYF,TGTGCCAGCAGCTTAACTGGACCGCCAGGAGATACGCAGTATTTT
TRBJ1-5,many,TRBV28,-,CASSVVNQPQHF,TGTGCCAGCAGTGTCGTTAATCAGCCCCAGCATTTT
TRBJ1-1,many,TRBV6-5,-,CASSYGGWAVNTEAFF,TGTGCCAGCAGTTACGGTGGGTGGGCGGTGAACACTGAAGCTTTCTTT
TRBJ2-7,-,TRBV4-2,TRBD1,CASSQELRLEGAHEQYF,TGTGCCAGCAGCCAAGAGTTACGACTTGAGGGGGCACACGAGCAGTACTTC
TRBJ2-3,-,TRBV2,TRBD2,CASSGLAGDSQQTDTQYF,TGTGCCAGCAGTGGACTAGCGGGAGATTCTCAGCAGACAGATACGCAGTATTTT
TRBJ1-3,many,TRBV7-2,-,CASSPRLANTIYF,TGTGCCAGCAGCCCCCGCTTGGCCAACACCATATATTTT
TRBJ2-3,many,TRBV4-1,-,CASSLVPGGLDTQYF,TGCGCCAGCAGCCTTGTGCCGGGGGGCCTAGATACGCAGTATTTT
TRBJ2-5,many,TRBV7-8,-,CASSLRPGQVRETQYF,TGTGCCAGCAGCCTAAGGCCGGGACAAGTTAGAGAGACCCAGTACTTC
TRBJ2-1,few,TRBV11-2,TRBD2,CASSHYPQRGLAGGPNEQFF,TGTGCCAGCAGCCACTACCCACAGCGAGGGCTAGCGGGGGGTCCCAATGAGCAGTTCTTC
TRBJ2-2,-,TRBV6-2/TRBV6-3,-,CDSSQAGDTGELFF,TGTGACAGCAGTCAGGCAGGGGACACCGGGGAGCTGTTTTTT
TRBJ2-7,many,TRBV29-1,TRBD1,CSVKGQYKDEQYF,TGCAGCGTAAAGGGACAGTATAAGGACGAGCAGTACTTC
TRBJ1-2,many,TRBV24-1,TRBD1,CATSDSGTGARMRGYTF,TGTGCCACCAGTGATTCGGGTACAGGGGCCAGGATGAGGGGCTACACCTTC
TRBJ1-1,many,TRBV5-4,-,CASRGRAKMNTEAFF,TGTGCCAGCCGTGGACGGGCAAAGATGAACACTGAAGCTTTCTTT
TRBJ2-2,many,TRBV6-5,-,CASESRGELFF,TGTGCCAGCGAGAGTAGGGGGGAGCTGTTTTTT
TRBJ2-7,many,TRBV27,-,CASSPRSSAYEQYF,TGTGCCAGCAGCCCCAGGTCCTCCGCCTACGAGCAGTACTTC
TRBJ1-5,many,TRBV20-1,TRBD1,CSARDYRDRERVGQPQHF,TGCAGTGCTAGAGATTACCGCGACAGGGAGCGAGTAGGGCAGCCCCAGCATTTT
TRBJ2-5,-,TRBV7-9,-,CASSFPYQETQYF,TGTGCCAGCAGCTTCCCCTACCAAGAGACCCAGTACTTC
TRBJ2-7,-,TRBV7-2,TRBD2,CASSFSGAPYEQYF,TGTGCCAGCAGCTTCAGCGGGGCACCCTACGAGCAGTACTTC
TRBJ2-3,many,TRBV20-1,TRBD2,CSARFSGGSDTQYF,TGCAGTGCTAGATTTAGCGGGGGGTCAGATACGCAGTATTTT
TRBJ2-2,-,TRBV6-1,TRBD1,CASMDRAGTGELFF,TGTGCCAGCATGGACAGGGCGGGCACCGGGGAGCTGTTTTTT
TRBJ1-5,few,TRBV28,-,CASRPGQYQPQHF,TGTGCCAGCAGACCCGGACAGTATCAGCCCCAGCATTTT